The clone carrying this T cell receptor (beta chain) has a handful of counts. Its target is unknown. In the same sample, other DNA sequences code for this CDR3. Germline lookup yields CDR1 KGHSH and CDR2 LQKENI. This CDR3 is built from 14 residues. Trimming removed 0 bases at V and 4 bases at J, with 7 bases between. This entry comes from a study of beta chain features in type 1 diabetes. General study points: PCR might preferentially amplify shorter templates, equally in patients and controls. A greater similarity of naive, central memory and Treg TCRB repertoires was seen among patients than among healthy donors. There was a moderate but significant shortening of TCRB CDR3s in all four CD4+ subsets of Type 1 diabetes patients.

Expressed TCRB transcripts got sequenced, as all isolated RNA was reverse transcribed. Profiling relied on immunoSEQ multiplex PCR, and the TCRdb table lists in-frame clones only, not all of them. The table records hundreds of thousands of clones, more than 12% of them present only once. Around 0.12 L of blood, on average, came from one heparinised draw per donor. The sequence was collected from a man between 18 and 29 years old with type 1 diabetes. The rearrangement joins TRBV18 to TRBJ1-3; D is ambiguous. The sample consisted of naive CD4+ T cells from blood. CDR3 nucleotides: TGTGCCAGCTCACCACCGGGGTCCGGAAACACCATATATTTT. The encoded protein is CASSPPGSGNTIYF.